These T cell receptor beta chains were read from a single sample in a study of shared clonotypes between healthy human individuals. This table comes from immunoSEQ multiplex PCR, and its TCRdb copy is limited to in-frame clones, with some not included. The sample shows some 2,500,000 clones, roughly 93% of them seen only once. Material: naive CD4+ T cells from PBMCs. The receptors derive from a man aged 18-30 years in good health. Some clones in this sample may be carry-over from other donors' samples. CDR3s include the opening cysteine and the closing phenylalanine or tryptophan. D genes are given only for firm matches. The size field is filled for only some rows; it gives once, few, many or a size class.

TRBD2,TRBJ2-1,NA,TRBV7-6,TGTGCCAGCAGCTTCCGGCGGGAGGACAATGAGCAGTTCTTC,CASSFRREDNEQFF
NA,TRBJ2-5,NA,TRBV11-2,TGTGCCAGCAGCTTCGACCTCCAAGAGACCCAGTACTTC,CASSFDLQETQYF
NA,TRBJ2-3,NA,TRBV5-4,TGTGCCAGCAGCTTGCCCCAACAGCGAAGCACAGATACGCAGTATTTT,CASSLPQQRSTDTQYF
NA,TRBJ1-1,NA,TRBV19,TGTGCCAGTAGTATAGCCAGGAACACTGAAGCTTTCTTT,CASSIARNTEAFF
NA,TRBJ1-2,once,TRBV28,TGTGCCAGCAGTATTTCCCCGGCCAGCACCTATGGCTACACCTTC,CASSISPASTYGYTF
NA,TRBJ2-2,NA,TRBV18,TGTGCCAGCTCACCTCTCGTGGACTCATTAATCGGGGAGCTGTTTTTT,CASSPLVDSLIGELFF
NA,TRBJ2-2,NA,TRBV5-1,TGCGCCAGCAGCGCACTAACGGGAGCGAACACCGGGGAGCTGTTTTTT,CASSALTGANTGELFF
NA,TRBJ2-7,NA,TRBV11-2,TGTGCCAGCAGCTTTGACTTTAGCTCCTACGAGCAGTACTTC,CASSFDFSSYEQYF
NA,TRBJ2-3,NA,TRBV6-1,TGTGCCAGCAACACCAGGGACTCGCGCACAGATACGCAGTATTTT,CASNTRDSRTDTQYF
NA,TRBJ1-5,NA,TRBV29-1,TGCAGCGTTGAAGGGGGGTATAGCAATCAGCCCCAGCATTTT,CSVEGGYSNQPQHF
NA,TRBJ2-7,NA,TRBV27,TGTGCCAGCAAAGGTGAAGGACAGAGATACTACGAGCAGTACTTC,CASKGEGQRYYEQYF
NA,TRBJ1-2,NA,TRBV5-4,TGTGCCAGCAGCCCCGGGAGTCCAAACTATGGCTACACCTTC,CASSPGSPNYGYTF
TRBD1,TRBJ1-1,NA,TRBV18,TGTGCCAGCTCACCGTCGCAGGGGGGAGGTCGTACTGAAGCTTTCTTT,CASSPSQGGGRTEAFF
NA,TRBJ1-5,NA,TRBV30,TGTGCCTGGAGCCTCGGCTACAGCAAGACACCTAGCAATCAGCCCCAGCATTTT,CAWSLGYSKTPSNQPQHF
TRBD1,TRBJ1-2,NA,TRBV6-1,TGTGCCAGCAGTGCGGAGACAGGGTACGCTTGCACCTTC,CASSAETGYACTF
TRBD2,TRBJ2-7,NA,TRBV30,TGTGCCTGGTCGGCCGGCCTAGCGGGAGTTCTGCAGTACTTC,CAWSAGLAGVLQYF
NA,TRBJ2-7,NA,TRBV27,TGTGCCAGCACCCCCAAAAGGGGGAACTACGAGCAGTACTTC,CASTPKRGNYEQYF
NA,TRBJ2-5,NA,TRBV7-8,TGTGCCAGCAGCTTAGAGCAGGGGCGGGGAGGAGAGACCCAGTACTTC,CASSLEQGRGGETQYF
NA,TRBJ1-1,NA,TRBV19,TGTGCCACCCAGGGTCGCAGTGGGAACACTGAAGCTTTCTTT,CATQGRSGNTEAFF
TRBD2,TRBJ2-1,NA,TRBV9,TGTGCCAGCAGCGTAGGACTAGCGGGATATGGCAATGAGCAGTTCTTC,CASSVGLAGYGNEQFF
NA,TRBJ1-3,NA,TRBV5-4,TGTGCCAGCAGCCGCGGAGGTCTGGGCCCCTCTGGAAACACCATATATTTT,CASSRGGLGPSGNTIYF
NA,TRBJ1-5,few,TRBV19,TGTGCCAGTAGTATAGGGGCAGGGGGCAATCAGCCCCAGCATTTT,CASSIGAGGNQPQHF
TRBD1,TRBJ1-6,NA,TRBV2,TGTGCCAGCAGTGGGAGTTGGGACAGGGGTTCACCCCTCCACTTT,CASSGSWDRGSPLHF
NA,TRBJ2-2,NA,TRBV18,TGTGCCAGCTCACCACAGCCAGAGTACACCGGGGAGCTGTTTTTT,CASSPQPEYTGELFF